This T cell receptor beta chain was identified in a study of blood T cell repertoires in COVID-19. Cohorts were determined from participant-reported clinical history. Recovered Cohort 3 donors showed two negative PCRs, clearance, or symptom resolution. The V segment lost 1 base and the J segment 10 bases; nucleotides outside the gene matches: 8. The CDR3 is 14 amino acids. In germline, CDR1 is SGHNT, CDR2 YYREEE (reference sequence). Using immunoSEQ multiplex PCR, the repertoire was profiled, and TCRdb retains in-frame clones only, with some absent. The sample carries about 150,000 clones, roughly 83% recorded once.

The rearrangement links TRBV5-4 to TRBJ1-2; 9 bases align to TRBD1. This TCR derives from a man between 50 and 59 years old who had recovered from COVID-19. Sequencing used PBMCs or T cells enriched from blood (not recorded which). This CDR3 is CASSLKQGAIDYTF. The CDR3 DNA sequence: TGTGCCAGCAGCTTGAAACAGGGGGCTATAGACTACACCTTC.